This TCR beta chain came from a study of metastatic and nonmetastatic thyroid tumors. Germline values: CDR1 LGHNA, CDR2 YNFKEQ. The CDR3 has 15 residues. Trimming shortened V by 1 base and J by 1 base, and 11 bases separated the two germline ends. Before thyroid surgery, none of the patients had received any treatment. Note on this clone: This may be a read error, as it is one base from a much larger clone.

TCRdb reprocessed the PCR reads via MiXCR. Of roughly 7,200 clones listed, roughly 35% are singletons. This TCR was sampled from a female donor with papillary thyroid cancer or a benign thyroid nodule (not recorded which). Some clones in this sample may be carry-over from other donors' samples. Sample: tumor tissue. The rearrangement uses TRBV4-2 and TRBJ2-7; no clear D. This CDR3 reads CASSQGHGISYEQYF. The DNA for the CDR3 is TGTGCCAGCAGCCAAGGACATGGTATTTCCTACGAGCAGTACTTC.